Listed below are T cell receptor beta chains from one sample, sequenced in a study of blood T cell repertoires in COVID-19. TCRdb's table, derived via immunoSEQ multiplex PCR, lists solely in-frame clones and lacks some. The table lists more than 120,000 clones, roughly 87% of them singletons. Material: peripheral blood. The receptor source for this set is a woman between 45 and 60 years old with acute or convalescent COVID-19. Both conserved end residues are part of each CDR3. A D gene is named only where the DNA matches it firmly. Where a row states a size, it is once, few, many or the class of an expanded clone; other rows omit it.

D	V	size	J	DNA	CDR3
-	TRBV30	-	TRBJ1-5	TGTGCCTGGAGTGTACTGACGGGGAATCAGCCCCAGCATTTT	CAWSVLTGNQPQHF
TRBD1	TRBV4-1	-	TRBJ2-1	TGCGCCAGCAGCCAAGATGGCGGGACAGGGACGAATGAGCAGTTCTTC	CASSQDGGTGTNEQFF
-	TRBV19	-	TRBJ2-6	TGTGCCAGTAGCGACAGGCCGATTAGCTCTGGGGCCAACGTCCTGACTTTC	CASSDRPISSGANVLTF
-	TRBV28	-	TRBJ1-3	TGTGCCAGCAGTTTAAGGCACCCTGGCGCGGCCATATATTTT	CASSLRHPGAAIYF
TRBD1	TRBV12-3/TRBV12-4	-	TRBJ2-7	TGTGCCAGCCTCCAGGACAGGGGCTACGAGCAGTACTTC	CASLQDRGYEQYF
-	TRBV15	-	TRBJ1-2	TGTGCCACCAGCAGAGAAAGGGGCGCTAACTATGGCTACACCTTC	CATSRERGANYGYTF
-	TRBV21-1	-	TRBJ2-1	TGTGCCAGCAGCAAAAATCCAATGATACAGGGTTTGGACAATGAGCAGTTCTTC	CASSKNPMIQGLDNEQFF
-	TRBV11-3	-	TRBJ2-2	TGTGCCAGCAGCTTAGACGGGGACACCGGGGAGCTGTTTTTT	CASSLDGDTGELFF
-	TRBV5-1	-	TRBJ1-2	TGCGCCAGCAGCCCTTCACAGGGAATGGCCTATGGCTACACCTTC	CASSPSQGMAYGYTF
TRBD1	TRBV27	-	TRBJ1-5	TGTGCCAGCAGTTTATTGACAGGGGGTAGCAATCAGCCCCAGCATTTT	CASSLLTGGSNQPQHF
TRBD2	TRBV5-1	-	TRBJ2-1	TGCGCCAGCCGCCCCGGGCAGGCCCGGGGGGTCGATGAGCAGTTCTTC	CASRPGQARGVDEQFF
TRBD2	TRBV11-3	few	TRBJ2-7	TGTGCCAGCAGCTTAGAGGCTAGCGGAACCTACGAGCAGTACTTC	CASSLEASGTYEQYF
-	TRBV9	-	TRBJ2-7	TGTGCCAGCAGCGTAGATATGGGGCGGGAGCAGTACTTC	CASSVDMGREQYF
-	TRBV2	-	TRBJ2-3	TGTGCCAGCAGTGGAGAAAGCACAGATACGCAGTATTTT	CASSGESTDTQYF
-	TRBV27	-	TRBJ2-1	TGTGCCAGCAGAATAGTACGGTCCTACAATGAGCAGTTCTTC	CASRIVRSYNEQFF
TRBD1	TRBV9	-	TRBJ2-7	TGTGCCAGCAGCGTAGTGGACAGGGGAAGGGGCGAGCAGTACTTC	CASSVVDRGRGEQYF
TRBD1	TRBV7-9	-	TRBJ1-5	TGTGCCAGCAGCGACGGACAGGGAACGGGTGGTCAGCCCCAGCATTTT	CASSDGQGTGGQPQHF
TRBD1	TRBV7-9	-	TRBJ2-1	TGTGCCAGCAGCTTAGTGGCCGGGACAGGTTACAATGAGCAGTTCTTC	CASSLVAGTGYNEQFF
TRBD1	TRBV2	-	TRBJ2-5	TGTGCCAGCAGGGCAACCGGGACAGGGGAGGAGACCCAGTACTTC	CASRATGTGEETQYF
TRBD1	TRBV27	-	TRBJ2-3	TGTGCCAGCAGCTATGACAGGGGGGCCGGGGATACGCAGTATTTT	CASSYDRGAGDTQYF
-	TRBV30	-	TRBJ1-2	TGTGCCTGGAGATTACAGGGATATGGCTACACCTTC	CAWRLQGYGYTF
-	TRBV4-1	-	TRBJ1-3	TGCGCCAGCAGCCAAGATCCCGCGAACTCTGGAAACACCATATATTTT	CASSQDPANSGNTIYF